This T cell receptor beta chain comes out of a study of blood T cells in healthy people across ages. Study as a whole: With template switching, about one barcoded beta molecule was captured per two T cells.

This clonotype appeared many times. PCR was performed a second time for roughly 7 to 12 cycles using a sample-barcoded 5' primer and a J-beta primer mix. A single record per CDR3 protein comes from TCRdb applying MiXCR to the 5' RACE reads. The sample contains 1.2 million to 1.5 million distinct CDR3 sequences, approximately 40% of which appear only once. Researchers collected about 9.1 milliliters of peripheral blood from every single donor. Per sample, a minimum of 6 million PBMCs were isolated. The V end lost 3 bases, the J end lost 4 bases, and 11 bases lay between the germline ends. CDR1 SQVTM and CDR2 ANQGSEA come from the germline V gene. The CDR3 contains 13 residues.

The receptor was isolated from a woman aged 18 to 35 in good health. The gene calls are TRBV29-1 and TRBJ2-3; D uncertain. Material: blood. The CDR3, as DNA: TGCAGCGTTGATCCCCACAGCTCAGATACGCAGTATTTT. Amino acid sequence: CSVDPHSSDTQYF.